This TCR beta chain was retrieved from a study of cytomegalovirus exposure and HLA in healthy donors. Study-level background: Most genotyped donors, 81% of around 370, had Caucasian-associated genetic ancestry. Study outcomes and limitations: It was about 180 TCR beta chains that were listed as cytomegalovirus-associated.

Researchers ran the PCR with 60 Vbeta and 13 Jbeta primers. TCRdb keeps only in-frame clones here, not all; method: immunoSEQ multiplex PCR. Altogether fewer than 250,000 clones are present, approximately 80% being singletons, with the ten largest covering 10%. The length of the CDR3 is 13 residues. Per the germline V gene, CDR1 is SGHDT and CDR2 is YYEEEE. V was pared by 4 bases and J by 7 bases, with 13 bases between. This clone appeared once. Its target is not known. The J gene is TRBJ2-3, the V gene TRBV5-6, with no clear D. This TCR was recovered from a woman in her forties or fifties in good health and CMV-seropositive. The sequencing input was PBMCs. For the CDR3, the DNA is TGTGCCAGCAGCCCATTGGCTTCCCATACGCAGTATTTT. The encoded protein is CASSPLASHTQYF.